A single sample is the source of the 27 T cell receptor beta chains below, sequenced in a study of CD8 T cells in ankylosing spondylitis. Study-wide results and limits: Ankylosing spondylitis blood appeared to carry a characteristic TCR beta motif of several highly homologous variants.

TCRdb re-derived calls from the 5' RACE reads in MiXCR, one entry per CDR3 protein. The profile covers about 440,000 distinct CDR3 sequences, with over 15% appearing a single time and approximately 1% taken by the ten largest. Their antigen targets remain unknown. The sequenced material came from blood, either unsorted or a sorted T cell fraction (not recorded which). These receptors were taken from a male donor with ankylosing spondylitis.

The rearrangement links TRBV12-3 or TRBV12-4 to TRBJ1-1; D is unclear. The CDR3 sequence is 13 residues long. Trimming cost V 6 bases and J 4 bases, with 12 bases left between them. The CDR3 region is CASSDLRTTEAFF. CDR3 coding DNA: TGTGCCAGCAGCGACTTGAGGACCACTGAAGCTTTCTTT.

This clonotype has just a few counts. The rearrangement joins TRBV10-3 to TRBJ2-3, with 13 nucleotides matching TRBD2. The CDR3 totals 16 residues. Unmatched junction bases numbered 7, after V lost 4 bases and J lost 6 bases. Germline V gene data show CDR1 as ENHRY and CDR2 as SYGVKD. The CDR3 spells CAISAGTSGILDTQYF. The CDR3, as DNA: TGTGCCATCAGTGCCGGGACTAGCGGGATTCTGGATACGCAGTATTTT.

This chain joins TRBV12-3 or TRBV12-4 and TRBJ1-1; perhaps TRBD1 as D (6 bases). CDR3 length equals 16 residues. V gave up 3 bases and J gave up 6 bases, with 20 bases separating them. CDR3 DNA: TGTGCCAGCAGTTTTGGACAAGCCAGGGGAAGGGCTGAAGCTTTCTTT. Encoded protein: CASSFGQARGRAEAFF.

The chain joins TRBV29-1 to TRBJ2-5, with 16 bases identical to TRBD2. This CDR3 has 16 amino acids. Germline CDR1 is SQVTM and CDR2 is ANQGSEA. V lost 6 bases and J lost 3; bases outside the gene matches: 7. CDR3 region: CSVGTSGRAGEETQYF. The CDR3 DNA reads as TGCAGCGTCGGGACTAGCGGGAGGGCCGGGGAAGAGACCCAGTACTTC.

This clonotype was counted only a few times. This rearrangement joins TRBV27 to TRBJ2-7, with 11 bases aligning to TRBD1. In germline, CDR1 is MNHEY, CDR2 SMNVEV (reference sequence). V trimming: 7 bases; J trimming: 3 bases; junction bases outside the gene matches: 8. CDR3 length: 15 amino acids. CDR3 in amino acids: CASNRDRGTFYEQYF. In nucleotides, the CDR3 is TGTGCCAGCAACCGGGACAGGGGGACTTTCTACGAGCAGTACTTC.

The sample holds a few counts of this clonotype. V is TRBV5-1 and J is TRBJ2-7; 10 bases align to TRBD1. The CDR3 runs 15 residues. V lost 4 bases and J lost 3; bases outside the gene matches: 7. Per the germline V gene, CDR1 is SGHRS and CDR2 is YFSETQ. The CDR3 here is CASSLPDRGIYEQYF. The CDR3 DNA reads as TGCGCCAGCAGCCTCCCGGACAGGGGGATCTACGAGCAGTACTTC.

This clonotype has at least ten counts. The J gene is TRBJ2-7, the V gene TRBV3-1; 14 nucleotides line up with TRBD2. The CDR3 has 15 amino acids. Germline V lookup: CDR1 LGHDT, CDR2 YNNKEL (reference sequence). V lost 3 bases and J lost 3; bases outside the gene matches: 1. CDR3 nucleotides: TGTGCCAGCAGCCAGGGACTAGCGGGGGTCTACGAGCAGTACTTC. It encodes CASSQGLAGVYEQYF.

This clonotype appeared a few times. The chain recombines TRBV20-1 with TRBJ1-6; 8 bases are a match to TRBD1. The CDR3 has 11 amino acids. J lost 15 bases, V lost 4 bases, and 5 bases had no gene match. Germline lookup yields CDR1 DFQATT and CDR2 SNEGSKA (reference sequence). CDR3 nucleotides: TGCAGTGCTATGGACAGGGAGGTCCTCCACTTT. Protein: CSAMDREVLHF.

This clonotype was counted a few times. The CDR3 reads CASSYLPTLQGSPLHF. The DNA for the CDR3 is TGTGCCAGCAGTTACTTACCTACCCTACAGGGCTCACCCCTCCACTTT. V gene TRBV6-5 combines with J gene TRBJ1-6, with TRBD1 as a possible D gene (6 bases). CDR1 MNHEY and CDR2 SVGAGI come from the germline V gene. Deletions cut 1 base from V and 10 bases from J, with 17 bases between. This CDR3 has 16 residues.

This clonotype was detected many times. DNA of the CDR3: TGTGCCAGCAGTGAATCAGGGGGGCGCAATCAGCCCCAGCATTTT. Amino acids: CASSESGGRNQPQHF. The V and J genes are TRBV6-1 and TRBJ1-5, with TRBD1 identical over 7 bases. CDR1 and CDR2 from the germline V gene are MNHNS and SASEGT. The CDR3 covers 15 residues. Trimming at V came to 2 bases and at J to 2 bases, leaving 3 bases not matched to a gene.

This clonotype was recorded a few times. The chain has TRBV5-1 and TRBJ1-2; no clear D gene. V dropped 1 base and J dropped 2 bases, with 9 bases sitting between them. Germline assignment: CDR1 SGHRS and CDR2 YFSETQ. The CDR3 is 14 amino acids. The CDR3 is CASSLYEENYGYTF. For the CDR3, the DNA is TGCGCCAGCAGCTTGTATGAAGAAAACTATGGCTACACCTTC.

CDR3 sequence: CASSQDPPSGLAHRTDTQYF. For the CDR3, the DNA is TGCGCCAGCAGCCAAGACCCTCCTTCGGGACTAGCGCACCGCACAGATACGCAGTATTTT. The genes are TRBV4-1 and TRBJ2-3; 10 nucleotides match TRBD2. Germline V gene data show CDR1 as MGHRA and CDR2 as YSYEKL. The CDR3 has 20 residues. The V segment lost 0 bases and the J segment 1 base; nucleotides outside the gene matches: 13.

This chain uses TRBV2 with TRBJ1-5; 10 bases align to TRBD1. V trimming: 8 bases; J trimming: 4 bases; junction bases outside the gene matches: 8. Germline V gene lookup returns CDR1 SNHLY and CDR2 FYNNEI. The CDR3 has 15 residues. CDR3 in DNA: TGTGCCAGCCAGGGTGGGACAGGGGCGAATCAGCCCCAGCATTTT. Residues: CASQGGTGANQPQHF.

This clonotype was seen a handful of times. The gene calls are TRBV9 and TRBJ2-3; the D gene could be TRBD1 or TRBD2 (5 bases each). The CDR3 runs to 16 residues. V dropped 2 bases and J dropped 0 bases, with 13 bases sitting between them. Germline values: CDR1 SGDLS, CDR2 YYNGEE. The CDR3 protein is CASSVGGFSSTDTQYF. The CDR3 DNA reads as TGTGCCAGCAGCGTTGGGGGTTTCTCTAGCACAGATACGCAGTATTTT.

The chain employs TRBV18 and TRBJ2-7; TRBD2 agrees at 7 bases. The CDR3 has 14 amino acids. Per germline, CDR1 KGHSH and CDR2 LQKENI. V shed 6 bases, J shed 2 bases, and the junction held 7 bases outside the gene matches. The CDR3 coding sequence is TGTGCCAGCTCCCCCTGGGGGGGTACCTACGAGCAGTACTTC. It yields the protein CASSPWGGTYEQYF.

The chain carries TRBV6-1 and TRBJ1-5; TRBD1 matches 9 bases. Germline trimming cut 7 bases from V and 6 bases from J; bases unmatched to any gene: 10. CDR3 size: 15 residues. The germline V gene encodes CDR1 MNHNS and CDR2 SASEGT. CDR3 in DNA: TGTGCCAGCACCAACCCCGGGACAGGGTCTCAGCCCCAGCATTTT. Protein: CASTNPGTGSQPQHF.

The chain joins TRBV2 to TRBJ2-6; 12 nucleotides agree with TRBD2. The trim removed 4 bases at V and 0 bases at J, leaving 13 bases unmatched. Per germline, CDR1 SNHLY and CDR2 FYNNEI. The CDR3 length is 21 residues. CDR3 residues: CASSGAGLAGQPNSGANVLTF. The CDR3, as DNA: TGTGCCAGCAGTGGAGCCGGACTAGCGGGGCAACCCAACTCTGGGGCCAACGTCCTGACTTTC.

This clonotype occurred a few times. The chain carries TRBV6-2 or TRBV6-3 and TRBJ2-4; D not certain. There are 13 residues in the CDR3. V dropped 6 bases and J dropped 4 bases, with 10 bases sitting between them. From germline, CDR1 is MNHEY and CDR2 SVGEGT. CDR3 in amino acids: CASRRRSKNIQYF. CDR3 DNA: TGTGCCAGCAGACGCCGATCTAAAAACATTCAGTACTTC.

The gene calls are TRBV12-5 and TRBJ2-1, with 7 positions matching TRBD2. Germline CDR1 reads LGHNT; CDR2 reads FRNRAP. The ends lost 6 bases at V and 9 bases at J; junction bases unmatched: 8. This CDR3 has 13 residues. The CDR3 DNA reads as TGTGCTAGTGGAAGGGACTGGGGGGGTGAGCAGTTCTTC. It encodes CASGRDWGGEQFF.

The chain couples TRBV3-1 to TRBJ2-7; D is perhaps TRBD1 or TRBD2 (5 bases each). There are 15 residues in the CDR3. With 4 bases removed from V and 0 bases from J, the gap between germline ends came to 13 bases. Germline assignment: CDR1 LGHDT and CDR2 YNNKEL (reference sequence). CDR3 DNA sequence: TGTGCCAGCAGCCCAATCGGGACGGTCTCCTACGAGCAGTACTTC. This encodes CASSPIGTVSYEQYF.

The chain has TRBV7-9 and TRBJ2-5; 9 bases are shared with TRBD1. CDR1 SEHNR and CDR2 FQNEAQ come from the germline V gene (reference sequence). This CDR3 spans 13 amino acids. Trimming removed 5 bases from V and 4 bases from J; junction bases left unmatched: 2. The CDR3 here is CASSVDRGETQYF. CDR3 DNA: TGTGCCAGCAGCGTGGACAGGGGAGAGACCCAGTACTTC.

This clonotype has at least ten counts. The CDR3 region has the DNA TGTGCCAGCAGTTTATCCTACTACAATGAGCAGTTCTTC. Translated: CASSLSYYNEQFF. The J gene is TRBJ2-1, the V gene TRBV28; no clear D. Trimming removed 1 base from V and 3 bases from J, with 4 bases in between. The CDR3 length is 13 residues. CDR1 and CDR2 from the germline V gene are MDHEN and SYDVKM.

This clonotype has more than one count but fewer than ten. This chain links TRBV28 with TRBJ1-5, with TRBD1 matching 9 bases. V was clipped by 2 bases and J by 11 bases; unmatched bases: 10. Germline V lookup: CDR1 MDHEN, CDR2 SYDVKM. The CDR3 is 15 residues long. The CDR3, as DNA: TGTGCCAGCAGTTTAACGGGACAGGGTTTGGAGACCCAGCATTTT. Its protein product is CASSLTGQGLETQHF.

V gene TRBV12-3 or TRBV12-4 combines with J gene TRBJ1-4, with TRBD1 as a possible D gene (5 bases). The V end was cut by 6 bases, the J end by 2 bases, with 10 bases between. This CDR3 region has 14 residues. The CDR3 DNA reads TGTGCCAGCAGCCCGGGACGGACTAATGAAAAACTGTTTTTT. Translating it yields CASSPGRTNEKLFF.

J is TRBJ1-2 and V is TRBV3-1, with a possible D match to TRBD1 (6 bases). V was clipped by 1 base and J by 2 bases, with 8 bases between them. Germline values: CDR1 LGHDT, CDR2 YNNKEL (reference sequence). The CDR3 has 14 amino acids. In nucleotides, the CDR3 is TGTGCCAGCAGCCAAGTCAGGGGAAACTATGGCTACACCTTC. It encodes CASSQVRGNYGYTF. Variable domain in full (rest from reference TRBV3-1 and TRBJ1-2): DTAVSQTPKYLVTQMGNDKSIKCEQNLGHDTMYWYKQDSKKFLKIMFSYNNKELIINETVPNRFSPKSPDKAHLNLHINSLELGDSAVYFCASSQVRGNYGYTFGSGTRLTVV.

The V call is TRBV18, the J call TRBJ2-7; 11 bases are shared with TRBD2. With V trimmed by 5 bases and J by 3 bases, 9 bases remained unmatched. The germline V gene has CDR1 KGHSH and CDR2 LQKENI. The CDR3 has 16 amino acids. The CDR3 sequence is CASSSTSGGLNYEQYF. As DNA, the CDR3 is TGTGCCAGCTCATCTACTAGCGGGGGTCTCAACTACGAGCAGTACTTC.

This clonotype was recorded a few times. This chain links TRBV20-1 with TRBJ2-7, with TRBD2 as a possible D gene (5 bases). The CDR3 is 17 amino acids. Deletions cut 0 bases from V and 0 bases from J, with 18 bases between. Germline V lookup: CDR1 DFQATT, CDR2 SNEGSKA (reference sequence). The CDR3 DNA is TGCAGTGCTAGAGATCTTAGGAGGCCCACAACCTCCTACGAGCAGTACTTC. Translation gives CSARDLRRPTTSYEQYF.